The rows below give T cell receptor beta chains drawn from one sample of a study of blood T cells in healthy people across ages. MiXCR was run by TCRdb on the 5' RACE reads, yielding one entry per CDR3 protein. Found here are approximately 1,700,000 distinct CDR3 sequences, around 42% of them singletons; the top ten hold roughly 24%. Input material: blood. Receptor source: a human donor in good health. CDR3s include the opening cysteine and the closing phenylalanine or tryptophan. Fields, in order: J gene, V gene, CDR3 protein.

J gene: TRBJ2-3
V gene: TRBV28
CDR3 protein: CASSHLVPSTDTQYF

J gene: TRBJ1-4
V gene: TRBV10-3
CDR3 protein: CAISPDQGVRTNEKLFF

J gene: TRBJ1-1
V gene: TRBV6-6
CDR3 protein: CASISGTADRDTEAFF

J gene: TRBJ1-1
V gene: TRBV7-9
CDR3 protein: CASSLREDTEAFF

J gene: TRBJ2-7
V gene: TRBV3-1
CDR3 protein: CASSQVGTGDSYEQYF

J gene: TRBJ1-2
V gene: TRBV7-8
CDR3 protein: CASSLKWGEYGYTF

J gene: TRBJ1-2
V gene: TRBV6-2/TRBV6-3
CDR3 protein: CASSPTGKNYGYAF

J gene: TRBJ2-1
V gene: TRBV6-5
CDR3 protein: CASSLRPRALNEQFF

J gene: TRBJ2-1
V gene: TRBV28
CDR3 protein: CASSGLDDEQFF

J gene: TRBJ1-2
V gene: TRBV28
CDR3 protein: CASRTEGQITGYTF

J gene: TRBJ2-5
V gene: TRBV7-2
CDR3 protein: CASSLRAGGLETQYF

J gene: TRBJ2-3
V gene: TRBV24-1
CDR3 protein: CATSDLRGQGTDTQYF

J gene: TRBJ2-3
V gene: TRBV5-1
CDR3 protein: CASSLNAPGFPDTQYF

J gene: TRBJ2-3
V gene: TRBV29-1
CDR3 protein: CSVVFTDTQYF

J gene: TRBJ1-4
V gene: TRBV7-9
CDR3 protein: CASSLENWELFF

J gene: TRBJ1-5
V gene: TRBV6-2/TRBV6-3
CDR3 protein: CASSPTGVDRQPQHF

J gene: TRBJ1-2
V gene: TRBV20-1
CDR3 protein: CSARQGGNGYTF

J gene: TRBJ2-1
V gene: TRBV28
CDR3 protein: CASSTLAGGRSSYNEQFF

J gene: TRBJ2-7
V gene: TRBV11-1
CDR3 protein: CASSLVPGDLAYEQYF

J gene: TRBJ2-5
V gene: TRBV4-2
CDR3 protein: CASSQSQRGPEETQYF

J gene: TRBJ2-3
V gene: TRBV6-5
CDR3 protein: CASRADHLVGTQYF

J gene: TRBJ1-2
V gene: TRBV7-9
CDR3 protein: CASSLEVSSYTF

J gene: TRBJ2-1
V gene: TRBV7-2
CDR3 protein: CASSQDLSGGAYNEQFF

J gene: TRBJ1-2
V gene: TRBV29-1
CDR3 protein: CSVARGPFEGYTF

J gene: TRBJ1-1
V gene: TRBV6-5
CDR3 protein: CASTEALANTEAFF

J gene: TRBJ2-3
V gene: TRBV6-6
CDR3 protein: CASKWGRTDTQYF

J gene: TRBJ2-1
V gene: TRBV6-6
CDR3 protein: CASSYSRGWNEQFF

J gene: TRBJ2-3
V gene: TRBV7-3
CDR3 protein: CASSLSLAGAPSTDTQYF

J gene: TRBJ1-1
V gene: TRBV11-2
CDR3 protein: CASSNRGGLDMNTEAFF

J gene: TRBJ1-2
V gene: TRBV25-1
CDR3 protein: CASSGGDRYYGYTF

J gene: TRBJ1-1
V gene: TRBV27
CDR3 protein: CASSLSEGTEAFF

J gene: TRBJ1-2
V gene: TRBV24-1
CDR3 protein: CATNDQTGVVDGYTF

J gene: TRBJ1-2
V gene: TRBV11-2
CDR3 protein: CASGGENYGYTF

J gene: TRBJ2-7
V gene: TRBV27
CDR3 protein: CASSSQGQYYEQYF

J gene: TRBJ1-2
V gene: TRBV11-2
CDR3 protein: CASSLKRTGPTFNYGYTF

J gene: TRBJ2-7
V gene: TRBV6-6
CDR3 protein: CASSYSGRTLEQYF

J gene: TRBJ2-1
V gene: TRBV27
CDR3 protein: CASSLSVATGFISNEQFF

J gene: TRBJ2-1
V gene: TRBV4-3
CDR3 protein: CASSQAPSGGTISYNEQFF

J gene: TRBJ2-3
V gene: TRBV7-2
CDR3 protein: CASSPTWSDTQYF

J gene: TRBJ2-1
V gene: TRBV29-1
CDR3 protein: CSVESTIPGDEQFF

J gene: TRBJ2-5
V gene: TRBV15
CDR3 protein: CATSIRSTQETQYF

J gene: TRBJ2-7
V gene: TRBV5-1
CDR3 protein: CASSSEPRGLYEQYF

J gene: TRBJ2-3
V gene: TRBV20-1
CDR3 protein: CSAVSPPARDTQYF

J gene: TRBJ2-5
V gene: TRBV18
CDR3 protein: CASSSGLAGPKWETQYF

J gene: TRBJ2-1
V gene: TRBV11-1
CDR3 protein: CASSQWTGENNEQFF

J gene: TRBJ2-5
V gene: TRBV7-2
CDR3 protein: CASSLEGLLTSEAQETQYF

J gene: -
V gene: TRBV30
CDR3 protein: CAWSVNYEQYF

J gene: TRBJ1-2
V gene: TRBV7-2
CDR3 protein: CVSSRPGQGNGYTF

J gene: TRBJ2-1
V gene: TRBV7-9
CDR3 protein: CASSPQPGLVANEQFF

J gene: TRBJ2-5
V gene: TRBV4-2
CDR3 protein: CASSQDDAGGGQETQYF